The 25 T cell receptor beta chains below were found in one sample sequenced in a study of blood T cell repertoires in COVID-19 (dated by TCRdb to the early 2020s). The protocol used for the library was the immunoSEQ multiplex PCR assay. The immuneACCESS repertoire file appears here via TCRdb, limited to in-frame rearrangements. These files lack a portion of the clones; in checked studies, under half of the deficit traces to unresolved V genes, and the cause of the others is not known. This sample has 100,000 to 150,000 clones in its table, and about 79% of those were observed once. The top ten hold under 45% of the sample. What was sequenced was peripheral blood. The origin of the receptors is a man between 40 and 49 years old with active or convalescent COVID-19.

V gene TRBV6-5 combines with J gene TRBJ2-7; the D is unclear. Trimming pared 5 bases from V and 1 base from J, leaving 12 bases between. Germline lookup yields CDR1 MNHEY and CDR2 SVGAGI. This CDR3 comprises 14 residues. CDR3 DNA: TGTGCCAGCAGTCCCGTCACGGGTTCCTACGAGCAGTACTTC. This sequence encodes CASSPVTGSYEQYF.

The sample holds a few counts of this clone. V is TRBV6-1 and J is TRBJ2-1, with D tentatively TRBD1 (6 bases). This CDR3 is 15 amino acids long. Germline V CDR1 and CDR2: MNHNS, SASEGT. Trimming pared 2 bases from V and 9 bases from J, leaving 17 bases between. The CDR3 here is CASSENRASGGEQFF. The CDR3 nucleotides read TGTGCCAGCAGTGAAAACAGGGCCTCAGGTGGTGAGCAGTTCTTC.

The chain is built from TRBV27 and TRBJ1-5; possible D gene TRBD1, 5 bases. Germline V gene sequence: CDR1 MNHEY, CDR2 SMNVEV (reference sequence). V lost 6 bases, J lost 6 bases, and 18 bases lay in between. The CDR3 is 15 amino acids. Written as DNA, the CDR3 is TGTGCCAGCAGCTCCCTGGGGCAGGGCCTTCAGCCCCAGCATTTT. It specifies CASSSLGQGLQPQHF.

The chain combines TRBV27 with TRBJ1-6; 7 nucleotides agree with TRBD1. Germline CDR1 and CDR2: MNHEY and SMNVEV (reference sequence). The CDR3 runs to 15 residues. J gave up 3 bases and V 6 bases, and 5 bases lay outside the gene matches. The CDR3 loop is CASSTRQGYNSPLHF. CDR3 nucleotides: TGTGCCAGCAGCACCAGACAGGGCTATAATTCACCCCTCCACTTT.

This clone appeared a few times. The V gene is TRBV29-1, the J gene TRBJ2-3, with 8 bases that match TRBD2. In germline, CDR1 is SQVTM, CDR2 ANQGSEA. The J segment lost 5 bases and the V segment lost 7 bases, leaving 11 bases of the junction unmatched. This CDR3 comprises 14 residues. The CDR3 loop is CSARAGGDVDTQYF. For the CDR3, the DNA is TGCAGCGCCCGTGCCGGGGGGGATGTAGATACGCAGTATTTT.

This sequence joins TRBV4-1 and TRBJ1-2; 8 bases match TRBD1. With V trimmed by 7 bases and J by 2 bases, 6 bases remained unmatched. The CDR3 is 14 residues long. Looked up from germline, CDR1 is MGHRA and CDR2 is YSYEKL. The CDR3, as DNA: TGCGCCAGCAAGATAGGACAGGGAAACTATGGCTACACCTTC. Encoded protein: CASKIGQGNYGYTF.

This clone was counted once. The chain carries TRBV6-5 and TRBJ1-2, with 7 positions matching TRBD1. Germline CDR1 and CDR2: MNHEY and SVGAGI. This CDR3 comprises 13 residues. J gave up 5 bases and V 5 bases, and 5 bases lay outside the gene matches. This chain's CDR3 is CASSPGTEYGYTF. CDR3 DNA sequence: TGTGCCAGCAGTCCCGGGACAGAATATGGCTACACCTTC.

The CDR3 here is CASSPAGFTGELFF. CDR3 nucleotides: TGCGCCAGCAGCCCCGCAGGGTTCACCGGGGAGCTGTTTTTT. The chain joins TRBV5-1 to TRBJ2-2, with a weak D call TRBD1 (5 bases). Germline assignment: CDR1 SGHRS and CDR2 YFSETQ. V gave up 4 bases and J gave up 4 bases, with 11 bases separating them. The CDR3 consists of 14 residues.

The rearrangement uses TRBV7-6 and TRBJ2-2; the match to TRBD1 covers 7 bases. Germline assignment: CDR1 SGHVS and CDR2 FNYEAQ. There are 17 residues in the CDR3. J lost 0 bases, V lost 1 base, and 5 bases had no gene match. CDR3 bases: TGTGCCAGCAGCTTAGTAAGGGGGACAGCGAACACCGGGGAGCTGTTTTTT. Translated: CASSLVRGTANTGELFF.

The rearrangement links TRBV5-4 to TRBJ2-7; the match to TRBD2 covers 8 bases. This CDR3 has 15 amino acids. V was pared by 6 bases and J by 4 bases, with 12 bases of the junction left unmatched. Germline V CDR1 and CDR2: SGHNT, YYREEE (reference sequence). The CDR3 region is CASTKNGAGVYEQYF. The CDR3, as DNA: TGTGCCAGCACCAAGAACGGAGCGGGAGTGTACGAGCAGTACTTC.

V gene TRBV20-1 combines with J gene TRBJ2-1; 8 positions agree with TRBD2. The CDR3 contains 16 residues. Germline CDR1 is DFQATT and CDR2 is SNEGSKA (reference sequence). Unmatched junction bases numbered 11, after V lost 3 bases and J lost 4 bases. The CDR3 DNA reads TGCAGTGCTAGTCTAAGGCGCGGGGGGATGTACAATGAGCAGTTCTTC. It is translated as CSASLRRGGMYNEQFF.

This chain's CDR3 is CASSGGDRAYGYTF. The CDR3 DNA sequence: TGTGCCAGCAGCGGAGGGGACAGGGCCTATGGCTACACCTTC. The rearrangement uses TRBV9 and TRBJ1-2; TRBD1 aligns across 9 bases. Germline V gives CDR1 SGDLS, CDR2 YYNGEE. J lost 4 bases, V lost 3 bases, and 4 bases had no gene match. The CDR3 has 14 residues.

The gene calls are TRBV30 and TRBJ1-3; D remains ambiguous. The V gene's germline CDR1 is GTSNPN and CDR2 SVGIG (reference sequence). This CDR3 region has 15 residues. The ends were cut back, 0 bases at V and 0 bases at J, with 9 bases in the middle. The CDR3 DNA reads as TGTGCCTGGAGTGTATGGGCAGACTCTGGAAACACCATATATTTT. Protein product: CAWSVWADSGNTIYF.

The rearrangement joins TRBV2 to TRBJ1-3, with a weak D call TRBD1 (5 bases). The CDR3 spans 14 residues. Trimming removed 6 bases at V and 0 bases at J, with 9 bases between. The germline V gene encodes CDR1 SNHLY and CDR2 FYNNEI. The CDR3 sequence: CASRSQGSGNTIYF. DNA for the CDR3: TGTGCCAGCAGGAGCCAGGGCTCTGGAAACACCATATATTTT. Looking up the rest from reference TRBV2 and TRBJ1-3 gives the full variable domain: EPEVTQTPSHQVTQMGQEVILRCVPISNHLYFYWYRQILGQKVEFLVSFYNNEISEKSEIFDDQFSVERPDGSNFTLKIRSTKLEDSAMYFCASRSQGSGNTIYFGEGSWLTVV.

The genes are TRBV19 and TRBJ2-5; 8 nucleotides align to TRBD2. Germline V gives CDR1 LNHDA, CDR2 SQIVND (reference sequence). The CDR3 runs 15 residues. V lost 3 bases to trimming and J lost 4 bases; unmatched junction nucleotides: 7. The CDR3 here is CASSIAGGRGETQYF. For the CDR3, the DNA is TGTGCCAGTAGTATTGCGGGGGGCAGGGGAGAGACCCAGTACTTC.

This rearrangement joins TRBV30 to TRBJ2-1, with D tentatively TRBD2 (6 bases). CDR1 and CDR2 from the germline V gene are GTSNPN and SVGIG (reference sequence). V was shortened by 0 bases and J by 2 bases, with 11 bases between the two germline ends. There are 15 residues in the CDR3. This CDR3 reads CAWSVIGGTYNEQFF. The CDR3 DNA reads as TGTGCCTGGAGTGTAATAGGCGGGACCTACAATGAGCAGTTCTTC.

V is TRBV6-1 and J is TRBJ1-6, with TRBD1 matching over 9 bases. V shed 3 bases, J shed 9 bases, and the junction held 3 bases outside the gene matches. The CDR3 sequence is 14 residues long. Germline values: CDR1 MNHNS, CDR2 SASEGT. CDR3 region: CASSEGQGSSPLHF. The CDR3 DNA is TGTGCCAGCAGTGAGGGACAGGGAAGTTCACCCCTCCACTTT.

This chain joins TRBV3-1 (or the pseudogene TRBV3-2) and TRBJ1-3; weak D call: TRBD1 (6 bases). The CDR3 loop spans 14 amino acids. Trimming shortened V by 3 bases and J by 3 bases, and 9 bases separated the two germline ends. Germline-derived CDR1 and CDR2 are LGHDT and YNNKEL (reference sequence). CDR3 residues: CASSQMTGGNTIYF. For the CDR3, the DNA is TGTGCCAGCAGCCAGATGACAGGTGGAAACACCATATATTTT.

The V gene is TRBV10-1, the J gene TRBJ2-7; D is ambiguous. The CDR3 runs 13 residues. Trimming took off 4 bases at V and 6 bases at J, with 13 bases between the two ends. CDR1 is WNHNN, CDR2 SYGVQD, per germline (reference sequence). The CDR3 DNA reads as TGCGCCAGCAGTGCGGCTAGAGGTAGCGAGCAGTACTTC. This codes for CASSAARGSEQYF.

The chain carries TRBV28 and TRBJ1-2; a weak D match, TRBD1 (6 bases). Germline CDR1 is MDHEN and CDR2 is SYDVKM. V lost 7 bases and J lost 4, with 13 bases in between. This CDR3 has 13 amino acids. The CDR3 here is CASTFSTGYGYTF. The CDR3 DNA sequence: TGTGCCAGCACTTTTTCGACAGGCTATGGCTACACCTTC.

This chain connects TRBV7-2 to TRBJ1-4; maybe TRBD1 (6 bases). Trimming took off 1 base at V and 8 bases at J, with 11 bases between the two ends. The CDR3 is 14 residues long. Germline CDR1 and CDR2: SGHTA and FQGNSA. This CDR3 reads CASSLVGQGEKLFF. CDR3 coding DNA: TGTGCCAGCAGCTTAGTGGGGCAGGGGGAAAAACTGTTTTTT.

The DNA of the CDR3 is TGTGCCAGCAGCCCCGTAGGGGACAGACCTCTCGGCTACACCTTC. Protein product: CASSPVGDRPLGYTF. The rearrangement joins TRBV9 to TRBJ1-2; 7 nucleotides match TRBD1. Per the germline V gene, CDR1 is SGDLS and CDR2 is YYNGEE. V gave up 4 bases and J gave up 8 bases; unmatched junction bases: 14. This CDR3 region has 15 residues.

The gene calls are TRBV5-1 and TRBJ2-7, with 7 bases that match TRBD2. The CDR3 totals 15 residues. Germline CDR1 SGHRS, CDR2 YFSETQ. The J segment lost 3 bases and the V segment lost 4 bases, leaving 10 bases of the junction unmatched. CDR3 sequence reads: CASSLNTGTIYEQYF. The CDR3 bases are TGCGCCAGCAGCCTAAACACCGGGACTATCTACGAGCAGTACTTC.

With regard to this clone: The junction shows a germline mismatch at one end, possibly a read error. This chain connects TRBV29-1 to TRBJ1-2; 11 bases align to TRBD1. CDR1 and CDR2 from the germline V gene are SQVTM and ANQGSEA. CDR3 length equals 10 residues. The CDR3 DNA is TGCAGCGGGGAAGCCGGGACAGGGGGATTC. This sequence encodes CSGEAGTGGF.

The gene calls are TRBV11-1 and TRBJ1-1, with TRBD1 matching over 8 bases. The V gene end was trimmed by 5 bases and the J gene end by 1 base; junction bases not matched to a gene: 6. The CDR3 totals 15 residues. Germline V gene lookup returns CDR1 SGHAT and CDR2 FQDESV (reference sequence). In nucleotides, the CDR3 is TGTGCCAGCAGCACCCGGACAGGGTGGAACACTGAAGCTTTCTTT. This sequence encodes CASSTRTGWNTEAFF. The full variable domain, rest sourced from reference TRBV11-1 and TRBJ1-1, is EAEVAQSPRYKITEKSQAVAFWCDPISGHATLYWYRQILGQGPELLVQFQDESVVDDSQLPKDRFSAERLKGVDSTLKIQPAELGDSAMYLCASSTRTGWNTEAFFGQGTRLTVV.